These 27 T cell receptor beta chains share one sample of origin, sequenced in a study of T cell responses to AZD1222 COVID-19 vaccine. The assay was immunoSEQ multiplex PCR, and TCRdb's table has in-frame clones only and misses some. The table has some 200,000 clones, around 94% seen once. The input for sequencing was peripheral blood, taken 28 days after the second dose of the MenACWY control vaccine. All receptors derive from an adult who received the MenACWY meningococcal vaccine as a control.

On this clone itself: Other DNA sequences from this sample encode an identical CDR3 as well. The V call is TRBV28, the J call TRBJ2-5; D gene unclear. Trimming shortened V by 2 bases and J by 4 bases, and 2 bases separated the two germline ends. The CDR3 has 11 residues. Germline V gene data show CDR1 as MDHEN and CDR2 as SYDVKM. CDR3: CASSLRETQYF. The CDR3 region has the DNA TGTGCCAGCAGTTTAAGAGAGACCCAGTACTTC.

This chain connects TRBV4-2 to TRBJ2-7; TRBD2 might be the D (6 bases). Germline V gene data show CDR1 as LGHNA and CDR2 as YNFKEQ. The V end lost 0 bases, the J end lost 0 bases, and 12 bases lay between the germline ends. This CDR3 has 16 amino acids. Here the CDR3 reads CASSQDVGGSSYEQYF. The DNA for the CDR3 is TGTGCCAGCAGCCAAGATGTGGGGGGAAGCTCCTACGAGCAGTACTTC.

The chain combines TRBV28 with TRBJ2-7, with 9 bases identical to TRBD1. The CDR3 sequence is 14 residues long. V dropped 6 bases and J dropped 7; count of bases not matched to a gene: 10. Looked up from germline, CDR1 is MDHEN and CDR2 is SYDVKM. CDR3 nucleotide sequence: TGTGCCAGCAGCAGGACAGGGGAAGAACGAGAGCAGTACTTC. Protein product: CASSRTGEEREQYF.

The chain carries TRBV7-9 and TRBJ2-7, with unresolved D. V was clipped by 1 base and J by 3 bases, with 4 bases between them. The CDR3 loop spans 12 amino acids. CDR1 is SEHNR and CDR2 is FQNEAQ in the germline V gene (reference sequence). For the CDR3, the DNA is TGTGCCAGCAGCTTAGTGGTCTACGAGCAGTACTTC. Translated, it gives CASSLVVYEQYF.

The chain employs TRBV5-4 and TRBJ1-6; D is unclear. In germline, CDR1 is SGHNT, CDR2 YYREEE (reference sequence). The V end lost 0 bases, the J end lost 8 bases, and 12 bases lay between the germline ends. The CDR3 runs 15 residues. CDR3 sequence: CASSLAGGSYSPLHF. Here the CDR3 DNA reads TGTGCCAGCAGCTTGGCCGGTGGCAGTTATTCACCCCTCCACTTT.

V gene TRBV3-1 (or the pseudogene TRBV3-2) combines with J gene TRBJ2-7; TRBD2 matches 8 bases. Germline V gene lookup returns CDR1 LGHDT and CDR2 YNNKEL (reference sequence). J was trimmed by 4 bases and V by 2 bases; bases with no gene match: 4. There are 14 residues in the CDR3. The CDR3 region has the DNA TGTGCCAGCAGCCAATACCGGGGGGGTTACGAGCAGTACTTC. Translated, it gives CASSQYRGGYEQYF.

The J gene is TRBJ1-5, the V gene TRBV28, with D possibly TRBD1 on 6 matching bases. With 7 bases removed from V and 2 bases from J, the gap between germline ends came to 12 bases. Germline V CDR1 and CDR2: MDHEN, SYDVKM. The CDR3 covers 14 residues. CDR3 nucleotide sequence: TGTGCCAGCAATACAGGGTGGGGCAATCAGCCCCAGCATTTT. Encoded protein: CASNTGWGNQPQHF.

This clone was counted a single time. V gene TRBV29-1 combines with J gene TRBJ1-1; D is perhaps TRBD1 (6 bases). V was trimmed by 7 bases and J by 0 bases, leaving 12 bases between them. This CDR3 contains 13 residues. Germline CDR1 is SQVTM and CDR2 is ANQGSEA. The chain's CDR3 is CSADRSMNTEAFF. The CDR3, as DNA: TGCAGCGCTGACAGGAGCATGAACACTGAAGCTTTCTTT.

The chain combines TRBV27 with TRBJ1-1; weak D call: TRBD1 (5 bases). Germline CDR1 reads MNHEY; CDR2 reads SMNVEV (reference sequence). CDR3 length: 14 amino acids. Trimming cost V 5 bases and J 7 bases, with 17 bases left between them. This CDR3 reads CASSHPVTGGEAFF. The CDR3 nucleotides are TGTGCCAGCAGTCATCCCGTGACGGGGGGTGAAGCTTTCTTT.

This clone has just one count. CDR3 DNA sequence: TGCGCCAGCAGCTTGGGGACAGGGGGCTATGGCTACACCTTC. Protein product: CASSLGTGGYGYTF. The chain recombines TRBV5-1 with TRBJ1-2; 10 nucleotides agree with TRBD1. The CDR3 has 14 amino acids. V was clipped by 0 bases and J by 4 bases; unmatched bases: 0. Germline CDR1 reads SGHRS; CDR2 reads YFSETQ.

DNA of the CDR3: TGCAGCGCGGGGCGTACAGGGCGGGCTAACTATGGCTACACCTTC. It encodes CSAGRTGRANYGYTF. The gene calls are TRBV29-1 and TRBJ1-2; D is perhaps TRBD1 (6 bases). This CDR3 comprises 15 residues. Trimming removed 7 bases at V and 0 bases at J, with 18 bases between. CDR1 is SQVTM and CDR2 is ANQGSEA in the germline V gene.

This chain links TRBV15 with TRBJ1-2; 9 nucleotides align to TRBD1. The CDR3 runs 14 residues. Germline V gene lookup returns CDR1 LNHNV and CDR2 YYDKDF (reference sequence). J gave up 10 bases and V 0 bases, and 6 bases lay outside the gene matches. CDR3 coding DNA: TGTGCCACCAGCAGAGACCGGGACAGGGTAGTCTACACCTTC. Protein: CATSRDRDRVVYTF.

The chain carries TRBV28 and TRBJ1-5; D gene ambiguous. With 4 bases removed from V and 4 bases from J, the gap between germline ends came to 5 bases. The germline V gene has CDR1 MDHEN and CDR2 SYDVKM. The CDR3 is 12 residues long. This CDR3 is CASSSTNQPQHF. CDR3 coding DNA: TGTGCCAGCAGTTCCACGAATCAGCCCCAGCATTTT.

This chain links TRBV7-2 with TRBJ2-2; the D gene could be TRBD1 or TRBD2 (5 bases each). This CDR3 spans 13 amino acids. Trimming left V 4 bases short and J 7 bases short, with 10 bases between. Germline V gene data show CDR1 as SGHTA and CDR2 as FQGNSA. The CDR3 coding sequence is TGTGCCAGCAGCTCGAGGGACGGCGGGGAGCTGTTTTTT. It codes for CASSSRDGGELFF.

Judged by abundance, this clone is medium-sized. The V call is TRBV5-1, the J call TRBJ2-3; D is possibly TRBD1 (5 bases). Germline assignment: CDR1 SGHRS and CDR2 YFSETQ. This CDR3 spans 16 amino acids. V dropped 0 bases and J dropped 0 bases, with 11 bases sitting between them. The CDR3 bases are TGCGCCAGCAGCTTGGCCGTGGACAAAAGCACAGATACGCAGTATTTT. It yields the protein CASSLAVDKSTDTQYF.

The chain joins TRBV19 to TRBJ2-7; unclear D gene. There are 13 residues in the CDR3. In germline, CDR1 is LNHDA, CDR2 SQIVND (reference sequence). The V gene lost 10 bases and the J gene lost 2 bases, with 15 bases spanning the gap. This CDR3 is CATSNGQPYEQYF. The CDR3 nucleotides read TGTGCCACTTCGAACGGTCAGCCCTACGAGCAGTACTTC. Full variable domain (rest looked up from reference TRBV19 and TRBJ2-7): DGGITQSPKYLFRKEGQNVTLSCEQNLNHDAMYWYRQDPGQGLRLIYYSQIVNDFQKGDIAEGYSVSREKKESFPLTVTSAQKNPTAFYLCATSNGQPYEQYFGPGTRLTVT.

The chain has TRBV5-4 and TRBJ2-7; D gene ambiguous. Germline lookup yields CDR1 SGHNT and CDR2 YYREEE (reference sequence). The CDR3 is made up of 15 amino acids. V was trimmed by 0 bases and J by 5 bases, leaving 15 bases between them. The CDR3 DNA reads TGTGCCAGCAGCTTGGCGGGCCTCCCCCTCAACGAGCAGTACTTC. This encodes CASSLAGLPLNEQYF.

V and J are TRBV10-3 and TRBJ1-2; D unclear. This CDR3 spans 11 amino acids. The V end was cut by 2 bases, the J end by 2 bases, with 0 bases between. Germline V gene lookup returns CDR1 ENHRY and CDR2 SYGVKD. The CDR3 DNA reads as TGTGCCATCAGTGAGAACTATGGCTACACCTTC. Its translation: CAISENYGYTF.

The genes are TRBV6-1 and TRBJ1-5, with D hard to call. From germline, CDR1 is MNHNS and CDR2 SASEGT. The CDR3 is 13 residues long. Trimming stripped 2 bases from V and 6 bases from J, with 8 bases between. Here the CDR3 DNA reads TGTGCCAGCAGTGAAATCCAGGCTCAGCCCCAGCATTTT. Translated: CASSEIQAQPQHF.

This clone was counted a single time. The chain links TRBV9 to TRBJ1-6, with D maybe TRBD1 (6 bases). V lost 2 bases and J 12 bases, leaving 18 bases between the germline ends. The CDR3 loop spans 15 amino acids. CDR1 SGDLS and CDR2 YYNGEE come from the germline V gene. Written as DNA, the CDR3 is TGTGCCAGCAGCGTGGACAGTCAGAGGTTCCGACCCCTCCACTTT. Its protein product is CASSVDSQRFRPLHF.

In its sample, this clone was seen a few times. This chain links TRBV6-5 with TRBJ2-7, with TRBD1 identical over 9 bases. The CDR3 is 14 amino acids. Trimming cost V 8 bases and J 6 bases; bases outside gene matches: 11. Germline V CDR1 and CDR2: MNHEY, SVGAGI. Here the CDR3 reads CASGPGTGTSEQYF. The CDR3 DNA follows: TGTGCCAGCGGCCCAGGGACAGGGACCTCCGAGCAGTACTTC.

This clone was counted a single time. V usage is TRBV29-1 and J usage is TRBJ2-7; 11 bases map to TRBD1. V dropped 5 bases and J dropped 2; count of bases not matched to a gene: 5. The CDR3 is made up of 14 amino acids. Germline values: CDR1 SQVTM, CDR2 ANQGSEA. CDR3 coding DNA: TGCAGCGTTAGCCGGGACAGGGGGACCTACGAGCAGTACTTC. Its protein product is CSVSRDRGTYEQYF.

The chain is built from TRBV7-2 and TRBJ2-5; D not certain. Trimming took 1 base from V and 4 from J, leaving 10 bases between them. This CDR3 is 14 amino acids long. CDR1 SGHTA and CDR2 FQGNSA come from the germline V gene. The CDR3 sequence is CASSLGFSRETQYF. The CDR3 bases are TGTGCCAGCAGCTTAGGGTTCAGTAGAGAGACCCAGTACTTC.

In nucleotides, the CDR3 is TGTGCCAGCAGCTTAGCGATGAGGCCGCGACGGAATGAGCAGTTCTTC. Translating gives CASSLAMRPRRNEQFF. The chain carries TRBV7-9 and TRBJ2-1; D ambiguous. The V end lost 0 bases, the J end lost 7 bases, and 16 bases lay between the germline ends. The CDR3 loop spans 16 amino acids. CDR1 is SEHNR, CDR2 FQNEAQ, per germline (reference sequence).

The chain carries TRBV2 and TRBJ1-5; D is unclear. Germline-derived CDR1 and CDR2 are SNHLY and FYNNEI. With 6 bases removed from V and 1 base from J, the gap between germline ends came to 13 bases. The CDR3 runs to 15 residues. CDR3 sequence reads: CASRGSSLSNQPQHF. The CDR3, as DNA: TGTGCCAGCAGGGGAAGTTCGCTCAGCAATCAGCCCCAGCATTTT.

The V call is TRBV24-1, the J call TRBJ2-2; D is unclear. This CDR3 has 13 amino acids. Germline CDR1 KGHDR, CDR2 SFDVKD. V was clipped by 9 bases and J by 7 bases, with 14 bases between them. The CDR3 reads CATSVVDGGELFF. DNA for the CDR3: TGTGCCACCTCTGTTGTCGACGGCGGGGAGCTGTTTTTT.

J is TRBJ2-3 and V is TRBV6-4; no clear D gene. Germline V CDR1 and CDR2: MRHNA, SNTAGT. V was clipped by 5 bases and J by 2 bases, with 5 bases between them. The CDR3 extends over 12 amino acids. Written as DNA, the CDR3 is TGTGCCAGCAGTAATAACACAGATACGCAGTATTTT. Its translation is CASSNNTDTQYF.